The 21 T cell receptor beta chains below all came from one sample that was sequenced in a study of shared clonotypes between healthy human individuals. TCRdb keeps only in-frame clones here, not all; method: immunoSEQ multiplex PCR. This table holds some 1,400,000 clones, roughly 96% found once. The sample consisted of naive CD4+ T cells sorted from blood. Documented subset: CD45RA+ positively selected. The receptors come from a man aged 25 to 40 in good health.

The chain employs TRBV10-1 and TRBJ2-1; the match to TRBD2 covers 9 bases. The germline V gene encodes CDR1 WNHNN and CDR2 SYGVQD (reference sequence). V was clipped by 3 bases and J by 4 bases; unmatched bases: 7. The CDR3 is 16 amino acids. As DNA, the CDR3 is TGCGCCAGCAGTGAATCAGGACTAGCGCCGTACAATGAGCAGTTCTTC. As protein: CASSESGLAPYNEQFF.

This rearrangement joins TRBV11-2 to TRBJ2-5, with TRBD2 matching 11 bases. After removal of 5 bases from V and 2 bases from J, the junction contained 4 bases not matched to a gene. The germline gives CDR1 SGHAT, CDR2 FQNNGV. The CDR3 totals 15 residues. CDR3 amino acids: CASSLGLAEQETQYF. CDR3 bases: TGTGCCAGCAGCCTGGGACTAGCGGAGCAAGAGACCCAGTACTTC.

The CDR3 reads CASSLALPAGGNEQFF. The CDR3 DNA sequence: TGTGCCAGCAGCTTAGCGCTCCCGGCGGGAGGGAATGAGCAGTTCTTC. J is TRBJ2-1 and V is TRBV7-2; 9 bases line up with TRBD2. Germline trimming cut 0 bases from V and 7 bases from J; bases unmatched to any gene: 7. CDR1 and CDR2 from the germline V gene are SGHTA and FQGNSA. The CDR3 is 16 residues long. The whole variable domain, remainder taken from reference TRBV7-2 and TRBJ2-1, is GAGVSQSPSNKVTEKGKDVELRCDPISGHTALYWYRQSLGQGLEFLIYFQGNSAPDKSGLPSDRFSAERTGGSVSTLTIQRTQQEDSAVYLCASSLALPAGGNEQFFGPGTRLTVL.

The chain couples TRBV28 to TRBJ2-2; tentative D call: TRBD1 (5 bases). The germline V gene encodes CDR1 MDHEN and CDR2 SYDVKM. The V gene lost 5 bases and the J gene lost 2 bases, with 12 bases spanning the gap. The length of the CDR3 is 15 residues. CDR3 region: CASSQSGQNTGELFF. The CDR3 coding sequence is TGTGCCAGCAGTCAATCCGGACAAAACACCGGGGAGCTGTTTTTT. Together with reference TRBV28 and TRBJ2-2, the CDR3 gives the full variable domain: DVKVTQSSRYLVKRTGEKVFLECVQDMDHENMFWYRQDPGLGLRLIYFSYDVKMKEKGDIPEGYSVSREKKERFSLILESASTNQTSMYLCASSQSGQNTGELFFGEGSRLTVL.

This chain connects TRBV18 to TRBJ2-5; D gene uncertain. Per the germline V gene, CDR1 is KGHSH and CDR2 is LQKENI. The CDR3 has 14 amino acids. V lost 2 bases to trimming and J lost 5 bases, with 12 bases between them. The CDR3 region is CASSPIGLDETQYF. CDR3 sequence (DNA): TGTGCCAGCTCACCAATAGGGTTGGACGAGACCCAGTACTTC. Based on the CDR3 plus reference TRBV18 and TRBJ2-5, the full variable domain is NAGVMQNPRHLVRRRGQEARLRCSPMKGHSHVYWYRQLPEEGLKFMVYLQKENIIDESGMPKERFSAEFPKEGPSILRIQQVVRGDSAAYFCASSPIGLDETQYFGPGTRLLVL.

The rearrangement joins TRBV5-3 to TRBJ2-7; 10 bases line up with TRBD1. TRBV5-3 is flagged as an ORF with uncertain function. This CDR3 spans 20 amino acids. With V trimmed by 0 bases and J by 6 bases, 21 bases remained unmatched. CDR3 residues: CARSLVYDCNIVGTGVEQYF. CDR3 DNA: TGTGCCAGAAGCTTGGTATATGACTGTAACATTGTGGGGACAGGGGTCGAGCAGTACTTC.

The J gene is TRBJ1-5, the V gene TRBV9; no clear D. CDR3 length equals 12 residues. CDR1 is SGDLS, CDR2 YYNGEE, per germline. Trimming removed 4 bases from V and 5 bases from J, with 7 bases in between. The DNA for the CDR3 is TGTGCCAGCAGCCTCGGGGATCAGCCCCAGCATTTT. The encoded protein is CASSLGDQPQHF. Looking up the rest from reference TRBV9 and TRBJ1-5 gives the full variable domain: DSGVTQTPKHLITATGQRVTLRCSPRSGDLSVYWYQQSLDQGLQFLIQYYNGEERAKGNILERFSAQQFPDLHSELNLSSLELGDSALYFCASSLGDQPQHFGDGTRLSIL.

The chain recombines TRBV4-1 with TRBJ1-2; 10 nucleotides agree with TRBD1. The length of the CDR3 is 13 residues. Germline CDR1 is MGHRA and CDR2 is YSYEKL. After removal of 5 bases from V and 7 bases from J, the junction contained 4 bases not matched to a gene. CDR3 sequence reads: CASSKGQGLGYTF. The CDR3 DNA reads TGCGCCAGCAGCAAGGGACAGGGGCTTGGCTACACCTTC.

This chain links TRBV5-6 with TRBJ2-1; 13 nucleotides match TRBD2. The V gene end was trimmed by 5 bases and the J gene end by 6 bases; junction bases not matched to a gene: 5. CDR1 is SGHDT and CDR2 is YYEEEE in the germline V gene. The CDR3 is 15 residues long. This CDR3 reads CASRVLAGGPNEQFF. In DNA form, the CDR3 reads TGTGCCAGCAGGGTACTAGCGGGAGGGCCCAATGAGCAGTTCTTC.

The chain recombines TRBV15 with TRBJ2-4, with TRBD1 identical over 9 bases. The CDR3 runs 18 residues. The V segment lost 0 bases and the J segment 1 base; nucleotides outside the gene matches: 7. CDR1 and CDR2 from the germline V gene are LNHNV and YYDKDF (reference sequence). The CDR3 reads CATSRDWGTGTAKNIQYF. CDR3 DNA sequence: TGTGCCACCAGCAGAGATTGGGGGACAGGGACGGCCAAAAACATTCAGTACTTC.

The rearrangement links TRBV29-1 to TRBJ2-5; 7 nucleotides align to TRBD2. The germline V gene encodes CDR1 SQVTM and CDR2 ANQGSEA. V shed 3 bases, J shed 5 bases, and the junction held 15 bases outside the gene matches. This CDR3 region has 16 residues. The CDR3 DNA reads TGCAGCGTTGAGCAACCCTGGGTAGCGGGTGAGGAGACCCAGTACTTC. It encodes CSVEQPWVAGEETQYF. The complete variable domain, with remaining parts taken from reference TRBV29-1 and TRBJ2-5, reads SAVISQKPSRDICQRGTSLTIQCQVDSQVTMMFWYRQQPGQSLTLIATANQGSEATYESGFVIDKFPISRPNLTFSTLTVSNMSPEDSSIYLCSVEQPWVAGEETQYFGPGTRLLVL.

The chain joins TRBV27 to TRBJ2-1; 10 bases are a match to TRBD2. The germline V gene encodes CDR1 MNHEY and CDR2 SMNVEV (reference sequence). V lost 6 bases to trimming and J lost 4 bases; unmatched junction nucleotides: 3. The CDR3 is made up of 14 amino acids. This CDR3 reads CASSGLAVYNEQFF. DNA of the CDR3: TGTGCCAGCAGCGGACTAGCGGTTTACAATGAGCAGTTCTTC.

This clone was observed once. The gene calls are TRBV7-2 and TRBJ2-5; D is perhaps TRBD2 (6 bases). The germline CDR1 and CDR2 sequences are SGHTA and FQGNSA. The length of the CDR3 is 14 residues. V lost 5 bases and J 3 bases, leaving 13 bases between the germline ends. CDR3 loop: CASSRVLAEETQYF. The DNA of the CDR3 is TGTGCCAGCAGCCGGGTACTAGCCGAAGAGACCCAGTACTTC.

The rearrangement uses TRBV10-3 and TRBJ1-5; 9 bases fit TRBD1. V trimming: 5 bases; J trimming: 8 bases; junction bases outside the gene matches: 7. The V gene's germline CDR1 is ENHRY and CDR2 SYGVKD. The CDR3 covers 14 residues. DNA of the CDR3: TGTGCCATCAGTCCTGACAGGGGGGTGGAGCCCCAGCATTTT. This codes for CAISPDRGVEPQHF.

The chain links TRBV27 to TRBJ2-7, with no clear D. This CDR3 contains 14 residues. V lost 3 bases and J 3 bases, leaving 12 bases between the germline ends. CDR1 and CDR2 from the germline V gene are MNHEY and SMNVEV (reference sequence). DNA for the CDR3: TGTGCCAGCAGTTTTTCCACGGATATCTACGAGCAGTACTTC. Amino acid sequence: CASSFSTDIYEQYF.

This chain links TRBV11-3 with TRBJ2-3; D might be TRBD1 (7 bases). This CDR3 has 16 amino acids. The V end was cut by 3 bases, the J end by 4 bases, with 17 bases between. Germline lookup yields CDR1 SGHNT and CDR2 YENEEA. In DNA form, the CDR3 reads TGTGCCAGCAGCTTCTCAGGGGGGTCTTACTCAGATACGCAGTATTTT. Protein: CASSFSGGSYSDTQYF.

This clone was seen a single time. The chain has TRBV28 and TRBJ2-7; no reliable D call. Germline V lookup: CDR1 MDHEN, CDR2 SYDVKM. Trimming cost V 5 bases and J 3 bases, with 5 bases left between them. CDR3 size: 11 residues. CDR3 DNA: TGTGCCAGCAGTGCATACTACGAGCAGTACTTC. Its translation is CASSAYYEQYF.

The chain has TRBV6-6 and TRBJ2-3; perhaps TRBD2 as D (6 bases). The CDR3 extends over 16 amino acids. V was shortened by 2 bases and J by 4 bases, with 16 bases between the two germline ends. Germline V gene lookup returns CDR1 MNHNY and CDR2 SVGAGI (reference sequence). CDR3 in DNA: TGTGCCAGCAGTTACGGGTCTGTGGGGGAGGCAGATACGCAGTATTTT. Translation: CASSYGSVGEADTQYF.

This rearrangement joins TRBV11-2 to TRBJ1-2; the D gene is possibly TRBD1 (6 bases). This CDR3 is built from 15 residues. V was clipped by 1 base and J by 1 base, with 10 bases between them. CDR1 is SGHAT and CDR2 is FQNNGV in the germline V gene. CDR3 in DNA: TGTGCCAGCAGCTTAGGGGGGACATTTAACTATGGCTACACCTTC. This sequence encodes CASSLGGTFNYGYTF.

V usage is TRBV5-4 and J usage is TRBJ2-3; 7 positions agree with TRBD2. In germline, CDR1 is SGHNT, CDR2 YYREEE (reference sequence). The ends lost 0 bases at V and 0 bases at J; junction bases unmatched: 1. This CDR3 has 15 residues. The CDR3 DNA reads TGTGCCAGCAGCTTGGTCGGGGGGAGCACAGATACGCAGTATTTT. It specifies CASSLVGGSTDTQYF.

This clone was counted only a few times. The chain carries TRBV7-2 and TRBJ2-3; 8 bases align to TRBD2. CDR3 length equals 12 residues. Germline lookup yields CDR1 SGHTA and CDR2 FQGNSA. J lost 5 bases, V lost 6 bases, and 1 base had no gene match. In DNA, the CDR3 is TGTGCCAGCAGACGGGGGGGAGATACGCAGTATTTT. As protein: CASRRGGDTQYF.